The TCR beta chain under discussion was sequenced for a study of graft-versus-host responses after intestinal transplantation. Assay: immunoSEQ multiplex PCR; the TCRdb copy retains only in-frame clones and omits some. The table records some 14,000 clones, around 87% of them present only once. The study, taken as a whole, reports: Recipient marrow harbored GvH clones, some of which surfaced first in ileum or blood.

To note about this clone: Its antigen is unknown.

The source of this sequence is a human patient who received an intestinal transplant, so some T cells may come from the graft donor. The material sequenced was bone marrow, taken nearly 130 days after intestinal transplantation.

For the CDR3, the DNA is TGTGCCAGCCGGTACGGGACTAGCGGTACAGATACGCAGTATTTT. Its protein is CASRYGTSGTDTQYF. The chain carries TRBV27 and TRBJ2-3, with 11 bases identical to TRBD2. CDR1 MNHEY and CDR2 SMNVEV come from the germline V gene (reference sequence). V dropped 8 bases and J dropped 3; count of bases not matched to a gene: 7. The CDR3 is 15 amino acids.